Below are 23 T cell receptor beta chains sequenced from a single sample in a study of T cell repertoires in cytomegalovirus infection. From the reads, TCRdb called clonotypes with MiXCR, one entry per CDR3 protein. The sample lists around 360,000 distinct CDR3 sequences, about 35% seen once, with roughly 13% in the top ten. These receptors have no known antigen. This material consisted of cultured PBMCs, taken from culture after CMV antigen stimulation. The source is a human donor in good health (CMV status not recorded). Some clones in this sample may be carry-over from other donors' samples.

The chain links TRBV30 to TRBJ2-3; 7 bases line up with TRBD1. Germline V gene lookup returns CDR1 GTSNPN and CDR2 SVGIG (reference sequence). This CDR3 has 12 residues. The trim removed 3 bases at V and 6 bases at J, leaving 3 bases unmatched. The CDR3 region has the DNA TGTGCCTGGAGCGAGACAGGGGATACGCAGTATTTT. Translating it yields CAWSETGDTQYF. Using reference TRBV30 and TRBJ2-3 for the parts outside the CDR3, the full variable domain is SQTIHQWPATLVQPVGSPLSLECTVEGTSNPNLYWYRQAAGRGLQLLFYSVGIGQISSEVPQNLSASRPQDRQFILSSKKLLLSDSGFYLCAWSETGDTQYFGPGTRLTVL.

The chain recombines TRBV27 with TRBJ2-1; TRBD2 matches 9 bases. The CDR3 sequence is 16 residues long. Germline V gene data show CDR1 as MNHEY and CDR2 as SMNVEV (reference sequence). V shed 1 base and J 8 bases; nucleotides not matched to a gene: 9. The CDR3 sequence is CASSLLGSGRPDEQFF. DNA for the CDR3: TGTGCCAGCAGTTTATTGGGTAGCGGGAGACCCGATGAGCAGTTCTTC.

For this clonotype: Germline is not matched at one junction end, which may reflect a read error. The chain recombines TRBV20-1 with TRBJ2-7, with 8 bases identical to TRBD1. Germline V gene data show CDR1 as DFQATT and CDR2 as SNEGSKA (reference sequence). CDR3 size: 12 residues. As DNA, the CDR3 is TGCAGCGCTAGAACAGGGGGGTACGAGCAGTACTTC. Protein product: CSARTGGYEQYF.

The V and J genes are TRBV27 and TRBJ1-1; D might be TRBD1 (5 bases). V dropped 0 bases and J dropped 0 bases, with 20 bases sitting between them. CDR3 length: 19 residues. The germline gives CDR1 MNHEY, CDR2 SMNVEV (reference sequence). In nucleotides, the CDR3 is TGTGCCAGCAGTTTATCGTTCCCTCCCGGGACGGTGATGAACACTGAAGCTTTCTTT. Encoded protein: CASSLSFPPGTVMNTEAFF.

Remarks on this clonotype: Sequence at one end of the junction differs from germline and may be a read error. The chain is built from TRBV7-2 and TRBJ2-4; the D is unclear. Germline assignment: CDR1 SGHTA and CDR2 FQGNSA. The CDR3 length is 16 residues. The CDR3 nucleotides read TGTGTCAGCAGCTTACCCGAAGTTCGAGCCAAAAACATTCAGTACTTC. Its translation is CVSSLPEVRAKNIQYF.

This clonotype has just a few counts. The chain is built from TRBV7-8 and TRBJ2-6; the D gene is possibly TRBD2 (5 bases). The CDR3 sequence is 11 residues long. The V gene lost 5 bases and the J gene lost 13 bases, with 9 bases spanning the gap. Germline-derived CDR1 and CDR2 are SGHVS and FQNEAQ. The CDR3 DNA reads TGTGCCAGCAGCCCCTCGGGGGTCCTGACTTTC. It encodes CASSPSGVLTF.

The sample holds a few counts of this clonotype. This chain connects TRBV7-2 to TRBJ2-1, with D possibly being TRBD1 or TRBD2 (5 bases each). The germline CDR1 and CDR2 sequences are SGHTA and FQGNSA. The CDR3 contains 14 residues. Trimming took off 2 bases at V and 4 bases at J, with 9 bases between the two ends. CDR3 residues: CASSLPGRYNEQFF. CDR3 bases: TGTGCCAGCAGCTTACCGGGACGGTACAATGAGCAGTTCTTC.

This clonotype showed up many times. The chain is built from TRBV19 and TRBJ1-1, with unresolved D. Germline CDR1 LNHDA, CDR2 SQIVND (reference sequence). The CDR3 is 14 residues long. V gave up 1 base and J gave up 6 bases, with 12 bases separating them. The CDR3 is CASSIGGLTAEAFF. Written as DNA, the CDR3 is TGTGCCAGTAGTATAGGTGGGCTTACGGCTGAAGCTTTCTTT.

This clonotype has a count of ten or more. The chain is built from TRBV7-8 and TRBJ2-5; TRBD2 agrees at 11 bases. Germline V gene data show CDR1 as SGHVS and CDR2 as FQNEAQ. V was pared by 5 bases and J by 5 bases, with 13 bases of the junction left unmatched. CDR3 length: 17 residues. The CDR3 region is CASSKFVSGRVRETQYF. The CDR3, as DNA: TGTGCCAGCAGCAAATTCGTTAGCGGGAGGGTTAGGGAGACCCAGTACTTC.

V gene TRBV28 combines with J gene TRBJ2-1; maybe TRBD2 (6 bases). Germline CDR1 MDHEN, CDR2 SYDVKM. V lost 6 bases and J lost 8, with 14 bases in between. This CDR3 region has 13 residues. The CDR3 is CASSLNGDYEQFF. The CDR3 DNA reads as TGTGCCAGCAGCCTCAATGGGGACTATGAGCAGTTCTTC.

The chain couples TRBV4-1 to TRBJ1-5, with D unresolved. Per the germline V gene, CDR1 is MGHRA and CDR2 is YSYEKL. The CDR3 extends over 15 amino acids. V was cut by 1 base and J by 0 bases, with 7 bases left in between. The CDR3 protein is CASSQGHYSNQPQHF. As DNA, the CDR3 is TGCGCCAGCAGCCAAGGACATTATAGCAATCAGCCCCAGCATTTT.

The DNA for the CDR3 is TGCGCCAGCAGCCAAGACTTGACCCCCTCGGGCACTGAAGCTTTCTTT. Encoded protein: CASSQDLTPSGTEAFF. This chain uses TRBV4-1 with TRBJ1-1, with unresolved D. V shed 0 bases and J shed 4 bases, with 15 bases lying between them. The CDR3 runs 16 residues. Per germline, CDR1 MGHRA and CDR2 YSYEKL.

In this sample, this clonotype turned up many times. The gene calls are TRBV7-3 and TRBJ2-7; TRBD1 matches 9 bases. V lost 5 bases and J lost 3; bases outside the gene matches: 5. The germline V gene encodes CDR1 SGHTA and CDR2 FQGTGA. CDR3 size: 14 residues. CDR3 coding DNA: TGTGCCAGCAGCCCCCAGGGACAGGGCTACGAGCAGTACTTC. Translating it yields CASSPQGQGYEQYF.

This clonotype has a count of ten or more. This chain connects TRBV27 to TRBJ2-1, with 8 nucleotides matching TRBD2. CDR1 and CDR2 (germline): MNHEY, SMNVEV (reference sequence). The CDR3 totals 17 residues. V was pared by 10 bases and J by 6 bases, with 20 bases of the junction left unmatched. The CDR3 coding sequence is TGTGCCACCAAACCCAATCCCGCGGGAGGAAGGGGCAATGAGCAGTTCTTC. Translation: CATKPNPAGGRGNEQFF.

This chain links TRBV6-5 with TRBJ2-6; weak D call: TRBD1 (5 bases). This CDR3 spans 15 amino acids. CDR1 MNHEY and CDR2 SVGAGI come from the germline V gene. V shed 4 bases and J shed 4 bases, with 11 bases lying between them. This CDR3 is CASSSRVPGANVLTF. CDR3 bases: TGTGCCAGCAGTTCCAGGGTGCCCGGGGCCAACGTCCTGACTTTC.

This clonotype was seen repeatedly, ten times or more. V gene TRBV12-3 or TRBV12-4 combines with J gene TRBJ1-5; weak D call: TRBD1 (6 bases). The CDR3 consists of 14 residues. The V and J ends lost 8 bases and 0 bases respectively, with 11 bases between them. The CDR3 protein is CASRQGNSNQPQHF. The CDR3 bases are TGTGCCAGCCGCCAGGGGAATAGCAATCAGCCCCAGCATTTT.

There are a few counts of this clonotype. The chain carries TRBV9 and TRBJ1-1; 7 nucleotides align to TRBD1. V trimming: 4 bases; J trimming: 0 bases; junction bases outside the gene matches: 6. CDR3 size: 15 residues. Germline CDR1 is SGDLS and CDR2 is YYNGEE. The CDR3 loop is CASSRQGGLNTEAFF. As DNA, the CDR3 is TGTGCCAGCAGCAGACAGGGAGGTCTGAACACTGAAGCTTTCTTT. Looking up the rest from reference TRBV9 and TRBJ1-1 gives the full variable domain: DSGVTQTPKHLITATGQRVTLRCSPRSGDLSVYWYQQSLDQGLQFLIQYYNGEERAKGNILERFSAQQFPDLHSELNLSSLELGDSALYFCASSRQGGLNTEAFFGQGTRLTVV.

The chain links TRBV4-1 to TRBJ2-1; D is possibly TRBD2 (6 bases). This CDR3 has 15 amino acids. Germline V CDR1 and CDR2: MGHRA, YSYEKL. V lost 0 bases to trimming and J lost 6 bases, with 12 bases between them. CDR3 coding DNA: TGCGCCAGCAGCCAAGAGTCTGGACTAATCAATGAGCAGTTCTTC. Amino acids: CASSQESGLINEQFF.

The chain employs TRBV6-2 or TRBV6-3 and TRBJ1-1; D is undetermined. V lost 0 bases to trimming and J lost 0 bases, with 11 bases between them. CDR1 and CDR2 from the germline V gene are MNHEY and SVGEGT. CDR3 length equals 16 residues. The CDR3 region is CASSYSAQEMNTEAFF. The CDR3 DNA follows: TGTGCCAGCAGTTACTCTGCCCAGGAGATGAACACTGAAGCTTTCTTT.

The V call is TRBV5-6, the J call TRBJ2-1; 16 bases are a match to TRBD2. Germline values: CDR1 SGHDT, CDR2 YYEEEE. The junction had 8 bases not matched to a gene; V was cut back by 4 bases and J by 4 bases. The CDR3 length is 18 residues. The CDR3 DNA follows: TGTGCCAGCAGCCGAGGGACTAGCGGGAGGGTAATATACAATGAGCAGTTCTTC. It encodes CASSRGTSGRVIYNEQFF.

The table lists this clonotype with a few counts. V gene TRBV7-2 combines with J gene TRBJ2-3; a possible D gene is TRBD2 (6 bases). CDR1 and CDR2 (germline): SGHTA, FQGNSA. V lost 4 bases and J lost 2, with 31 bases in between. CDR3 size: 21 residues. The CDR3 loop reads CASSSQLPGTLPRMPTDTQYF. DNA for the CDR3: TGTGCCAGCAGCTCTCAACTCCCCGGGACTCTCCCACGAATGCCCACAGATACGCAGTATTTT.

The genes are TRBV6-1 and TRBJ2-7; no definite D call. Trimming removed 4 bases at V and 6 bases at J, with 13 bases between. In germline, CDR1 is MNHNS, CDR2 SASEGT. This CDR3 is built from 13 residues. The CDR3 bases are TGTGCCAGCAGTGCATACAACATGGCCGAGCAGTACGTC. Protein sequence: CASSAYNMAEQYV.

In regard to this clonotype: One base away lies a much larger clone, so this may be a sequencing read error. The V call is TRBV19, the J call TRBJ2-1; no reliable D call. The germline V and J ends were trimmed by 0 bases and 6 bases, with 0 bases remaining between them. This CDR3 contains 11 residues. From germline, CDR1 is LNHDA and CDR2 SQIVND (reference sequence). The CDR3 spells CASSIDNEQFF. CDR3 nucleotide sequence: TGTGCCAGTAGTATAGACAATGAGCAGTTCTTC.